A single sample gave rise to the 23 T cell receptor beta chains below, sequenced in a study of prognosis after radiotherapy for stage I lung cancer. TCR beta CDR3 amplification from genomic DNA was performed by two-round multiplex PCR. Amplification during the initial PCR round employed primers specific to each TRBV and TRBJ gene. Using its own MiXCR run on the multiplex PCR reads, TCRdb lists one record per CDR3 protein. The sample lists 30,000 to 40,000 distinct CDR3 sequences; around 30% were seen once. This sample comprised PBMCs, obtained before or after stereotactic body radiation therapy (not recorded which). These receptors originate from a donor over 45 with non-small cell lung cancer.

This clonotype was observed many times. V usage is TRBV20-1 and J usage is TRBJ2-1; 12 positions agree with TRBD2. CDR1 and CDR2 (germline): DFQATT, SNEGSKA (reference sequence). The CDR3 runs 18 residues. V shed 4 bases, J shed 3 bases, and the junction held 13 bases outside the gene matches. The CDR3, as DNA: TGCAGTGCTACCCCCCTTGCTAGCGGGGGGGTTCTCTACAATGAGCAGTTCTTC. Translating it yields CSATPLASGGVLYNEQFF.

This clonotype was recorded at least ten times. The rearrangement joins TRBV28 to TRBJ2-7; no clear D gene. The CDR3 contains 12 residues. V lost 1 base, J lost 6 bases, and 7 bases lay in between. The V gene's germline CDR1 is MDHEN and CDR2 SYDVKM. CDR3 residues: CASSLSAREQYF. The CDR3, as DNA: TGTGCCAGCAGTTTATCGGCCCGCGAGCAGTACTTC.

Of note for this clonotype: This clone may be a read error of a much larger clone one base away. The V gene is TRBV12-3 or TRBV12-4, the J gene TRBJ1-2; TRBD1 might be the D (5 bases). The CDR3 spans 14 residues. V gave up 10 bases and J gave up 4 bases, with 19 bases separating them. CDR3 region: CAISRDGYLYGYTF. CDR3 DNA: TGTGCCATCTCCCGGGACGGGTACCTCTATGGCTACACCTTC.

To note about this clonotype: This sequence may be a read error, since a much larger clone differs from it by one base. V gene TRBV15 combines with J gene TRBJ1-4; D perhaps matches TRBD1 (6 bases). The CDR3 consists of 13 residues. Trimming left V 7 bases short and J 8 bases short, with 14 bases between. Germline V lookup: CDR1 LNHNV, CDR2 YYDKDF (reference sequence). CDR3 amino acids: CATIWDIEEKLFF. The CDR3 DNA follows: TGTGCCACCATCTGGGACATTGAAGAAAAACTGTTTTTT. The entire variable domain, with the rest obtained from reference TRBV15 and TRBJ1-4, is as follows: DAMVIQNPRYQVTQFGKPVTLSCSQTLNHNVMYWYQQKSSQAPKLLFHYYDKDFNNEADTPDNFQSRRPNTSFCFLDIRSPGLGDTAMYLCATIWDIEEKLFFGSGTQLSVL.

The chain uses TRBV6-1 and TRBJ2-1; D remains unclear. V was shortened by 6 bases and J by 5 bases, with 5 bases between the two germline ends. The germline V gene encodes CDR1 MNHNS and CDR2 SASEGT. This CDR3 spans 11 amino acids. CDR3 sequence (DNA): TGTGCCAGCAGGTTTCACAATGAGCAGTTCTTC. It is translated as CASRFHNEQFF.

A remark on this clonotype: A far larger clone lies a single base away; this is likely a read error. The gene calls are TRBV6-4 and TRBJ1-5; no clear D. This CDR3 contains 13 residues. The V gene lost 3 bases and the J gene lost 4 bases, with 7 bases spanning the gap. Germline V gene data show CDR1 as MRHNA and CDR2 as SNTAGT. This CDR3 is CASSESCNQPQHF. The CDR3 nucleotides are TGTGCCAGCAGTGAGTCTTGTAATCAGCCCCAGCATTTT.

The CDR3 DNA is TGTGCCTGGAGTCGGGATGTGGGGACCCAGTACTTC. It encodes CAWSRDVGTQYF. The chain links TRBV30 to TRBJ2-5; perhaps TRBD2 as D (5 bases). Deletions cut 2 bases from V and 7 bases from J, with 11 bases between. CDR3 length: 12 residues. The V gene's germline CDR1 is GTSNPN and CDR2 SVGIG (reference sequence).

This clonotype was detected ten times or more. This chain connects TRBV10-3 to TRBJ1-2; 7 nucleotides align to TRBD1. CDR1 ENHRY and CDR2 SYGVKD come from the germline V gene. The CDR3 has 15 amino acids. V lost 0 bases to trimming and J lost 4 bases; unmatched junction nucleotides: 5. This CDR3 reads CAISESKGTVYGYTF. CDR3 in DNA: TGTGCCATCAGTGAGTCGAAGGGGACAGTCTATGGCTACACCTTC.

Concerning this clonotype: A far larger clone is just one base off, so this is likely a read error. The chain combines TRBV6-9 with TRBJ2-5, with D perhaps being TRBD1 or TRBD2 (6 bases each). The CDR3 sequence is 16 residues long. V was cut by 3 bases and J by 1 base, with 15 bases left in between. CDR1 is MNHGY and CDR2 is SVAAGI in the germline V gene. Written as DNA, the CDR3 is TGTGCCAGCAGTTACTTATTAGAGGGGGGCCAAGAGACCCAGTACTTC. This encodes CASSYLLEGGQETQYF.

This clonotype showed up many times. The rearrangement links TRBV13 to TRBJ1-1, with D unresolved. The CDR3 covers 18 residues. Germline-derived CDR1 and CDR2 are PRHDT and FYEKMQ (reference sequence). V was clipped by 4 bases and J by 4 bases, with 25 bases between them. This CDR3 is CASSYRAHQVMGITEAFF. The CDR3 DNA follows: TGTGCCAGCAGCTATCGGGCTCATCAGGTCATGGGGATCACTGAAGCTTTCTTT.

This clonotype was detected ten times or more. V gene TRBV7-2 combines with J gene TRBJ1-1, with D possibly being TRBD1 (6 bases). Germline CDR1 and CDR2: SGHTA and FQGNSA. CDR3 length: 13 amino acids. V was pared by 1 base and J by 5 bases, with 8 bases between. CDR3 sequence reads: CASSLGTGTEAFF. The CDR3 nucleotides are TGTGCCAGCAGCTTAGGAACAGGGACTGAAGCTTTCTTT. The variable domain in full, completed from reference TRBV7-2 and TRBJ1-1, reads GAGVSQSPSNKVTEKGKDVELRCDPISGHTALYWYRQSLGQGLEFLIYFQGNSAPDKSGLPSDRFSAERTGGSVSTLTIQRTQQEDSAVYLCASSLGTGTEAFFGQGTRLTVV.

The table lists this clonotype with many counts. This chain joins TRBV19 and TRBJ1-1; D perhaps matches TRBD1 (5 bases). Germline CDR1 LNHDA, CDR2 SQIVND (reference sequence). CDR3 length equals 13 residues. Trimming pared 2 bases from V and 5 bases from J, leaving 9 bases between. As DNA, the CDR3 is TGTGCCAGTAGTATACAGGGAGGGACTGAAGCTTTCTTT. This sequence encodes CASSIQGGTEAFF. Variable domain in full (rest from reference TRBV19 and TRBJ1-1): DGGITQSPKYLFRKEGQNVTLSCEQNLNHDAMYWYRQDPGQGLRLIYYSQIVNDFQKGDIAEGYSVSREKKESFPLTVTSAQKNPTAFYLCASSIQGGTEAFFGQGTRLTVV.

This clonotype was seen many times. The CDR3 here is CASSPRTSGGLNEQFF. The CDR3 region has the DNA TGTGCCAGTAGTCCTCGGACTAGCGGAGGCCTCAATGAGCAGTTCTTC. V and J are TRBV19 and TRBJ2-1; TRBD2 aligns across 10 bases. From germline, CDR1 is LNHDA and CDR2 SQIVND (reference sequence). Losses at the gene ends were 5 bases for V and 6 bases for J; bases not matched to a gene: 10. This CDR3 is built from 16 residues.

This clonotype has at least ten counts. This chain joins TRBV18 and TRBJ2-2; D ambiguous. This CDR3 is built from 16 residues. Germline CDR1 KGHSH, CDR2 LQKENI. V was clipped by 0 bases and J by 0 bases, with 8 bases between them. CDR3 in amino acids: CASSPPPAANTGELFF. The DNA of the CDR3 is TGTGCCAGCTCACCACCTCCAGCCGCGAACACCGGGGAGCTGTTTTTT. Variable domain in full (rest from reference TRBV18 and TRBJ2-2): NAGVMQNPRHLVRRRGQEARLRCSPMKGHSHVYWYRQLPEEGLKFMVYLQKENIIDESGMPKERFSAEFPKEGPSILRIQQVVRGDSAAYFCASSPPPAANTGELFFGEGSRLTVL.

This clonotype is medium-sized by share. The genes are TRBV7-2 and TRBJ1-6; 9 bases are a match to TRBD1. The trim removed 5 bases at V and 8 bases at J, leaving 7 bases unmatched. The CDR3 totals 15 residues. Germline CDR1 is SGHTA and CDR2 is FQGNSA. For the CDR3, the DNA is TGTGCCAGCAGCACGACAGGGGGGGTGGATTCACCCCTCCACTTT. Encoded protein: CASSTTGGVDSPLHF.

This clonotype was detected ten times or more. This sequence joins TRBV19 and TRBJ1-5; tentative D call: TRBD1 (6 bases). There are 13 residues in the CDR3. The germline V and J ends were trimmed by 8 bases and 4 bases, with 12 bases remaining between them. Per germline, CDR1 LNHDA and CDR2 SQIVND (reference sequence). The CDR3 region is CASGKGGNQPQHF. The DNA of the CDR3 is TGTGCCAGTGGGAAAGGGGGGAATCAGCCCCAGCATTTT.

With regard to this clonotype: One end of the junction fails to match germline, which may point to a read error. The chain has TRBV5-4 and TRBJ1-1; TRBD1 is a possible D gene (5 bases). The CDR3 has 14 residues. Looked up from germline, CDR1 is SGHNT and CDR2 is YYREEE (reference sequence). CDR3 region: CASSFPGLETEDFF. In DNA, the CDR3 is TGTGCCAGCAGCTTCCCAGGGCTAGAGACTGAAGATTTCTTT. Full variable domain (remainder filled in from reference TRBV5-4 and TRBJ1-1): ETGVTQSPTHLIKTRGQQVTLRCSSQSGHNTVSWYQQALGQGPQFIFQYYREEENGRGNFPPRFSGLQFPNYSSELNVNALELDDSALYLCASSFPGLETEDFFGQGTRLTVV.

The table lists this clonotype with many counts. The CDR3 protein is CATRGGINTEAFF. The DNA of the CDR3 is TGCGCCACCAGGGGGGGGATAAACACTGAAGCTTTCTTT. The chain recombines TRBV5-1 with TRBJ1-1, with TRBD1 identical over 7 bases. V gave up 9 bases and J gave up 2 bases; unmatched junction bases: 7. The CDR3 covers 13 residues. Germline V lookup: CDR1 SGHRS, CDR2 YFSETQ.

This clonotype was seen at least ten times. The chain uses TRBV15 and TRBJ2-3, with D perhaps TRBD2 (7 bases). Germline assignment: CDR1 LNHNV and CDR2 YYDKDF (reference sequence). The CDR3 contains 15 residues. V was pared by 5 bases and J by 2 bases, with 14 bases between. The CDR3 sequence: CATSPRGANTDTQYF. The CDR3 DNA sequence: TGTGCCACCAGCCCTCGGGGGGCCAACACAGATACGCAGTATTTT.

The table lists this clonotype with a few counts. CDR3 nucleotide sequence: TGTGCCAGCAGTTACTCAAACCAGGGGTGGTACGAGCAGTACTTC. It specifies CASSYSNQGWYEQYF. The V gene is TRBV6-5, the J gene TRBJ2-7; a weak D match, TRBD1 (6 bases). This CDR3 is built from 15 residues. V was clipped by 0 bases and J by 4 bases, with 13 bases between them. Germline loops: CDR1 MNHEY, CDR2 SVGAGI.

The chain couples TRBV6-1 to TRBJ2-7; D not resolved. CDR3 length: 10 amino acids. Trimming removed 4 bases from V and 10 bases from J, with 8 bases in between. Per the germline V gene, CDR1 is MNHNS and CDR2 is SASEGT. CDR3 loop: CASSGATQYF. Here the CDR3 DNA reads TGTGCCAGCAGTGGGGCGACACAGTACTTC.

Concerning this clonotype: The germline gene is not matched at one end of the junction; a read error may be the cause. This chain uses TRBV5-1 with TRBJ2-2; 7 bases line up with TRBD1. Germline V gene data show CDR1 as SGHRS and CDR2 as YFSETQ. The CDR3 is 15 amino acids. In DNA, the CDR3 is TGCGCCAGCATCCGACAGGGCTCGAACACCGTGGAGCTGTTTTTT. The encoded protein is CASIRQGSNTVELFF.

The CDR3 DNA reads TGTGCCAGCAGCTCTTCCGGGACAGGGGCCTACGAGCAGTACTTC. This sequence encodes CASSSSGTGAYEQYF. This chain joins TRBV11-2 and TRBJ2-7; 10 bases match TRBD1. The CDR3 covers 15 residues. After removal of 4 bases from V and 2 bases from J, the junction contained 5 bases not matched to a gene. The V gene's germline CDR1 is SGHAT and CDR2 FQNNGV. The whole variable domain, remainder taken from reference TRBV11-2 and TRBJ2-7, is EAGVAQSPRYKIIEKRQSVAFWCNPISGHATLYWYQQILGQGPKLLIQFQNNGVVDDSQLPKDRFSAERLKGVDSTLKIQPAKLEDSAVYLCASSSSGTGAYEQYFGPGTRLTVT.